This is a list of T cell receptor beta chains from one sample in a study of identical twins. Each CDR3 protein gets one entry after TCRdb re-called the 5' RACE reads with MiXCR. The sample shows under 350,000 distinct CDR3 sequences, over 8.5% of them seen only once. The sample also formed part of further work on yellow fever vaccine responses in identical twins.

Material for sequencing was CD8+ T cells sorted from blood. The receptors here all came from a woman aged 18-29 years in good health. The CDR3 runs from the conserved cysteine through the conserved F or W. The D gene is left open where the match is weak. A clone size is listed for some rows: how often the clone was seen (once, few, many), or a class if it is expanded.

many	TRBJ2-7	TRBV10-3	NA	TGTGCCATCAGCGTCTTCAGGGATCGAAACTCCTACGAGCAGTACTTC	CAISVFRDRNSYEQYF
many	TRBJ2-7	TRBV2	NA	TGTGCCAGCAGTGAATCAGGTCTTACCTACGAGCAGTACTTC	CASSESGLTYEQYF
many	TRBJ2-4	TRBV28	TRBD2	TGTGCCAGCAGTTCCCTCTCACTAGCGGGGGGTTCTCTCACCAAAAACATTCAGTACTTC	CASSSLSLAGGSLTKNIQYF
NA	TRBJ2-7	TRBV28	TRBD2	TGTGCCAGCAGTTTTGCCAGCGGGGCATACGAGCAGTACTTC	CASSFASGAYEQYF
few	TRBJ2-3	TRBV11-1	TRBD2	TGTGCCAGCAGCGTATTCTCTAGCGGGAGCGAAAGCACAGATACGCAGTATTTT	CASSVFSSGSESTDTQYF
many	TRBJ1-2	TRBV28	TRBD1	TGTGCCAGCAGTCCGGACAGGGGGTATGGCTACACCTTC	CASSPDRGYGYTF
few	TRBJ2-7	TRBV20-1	NA	TGCAGTGCTAGTGACAGCCTCTCCTACGAGCAGTACTTC	CSASDSLSYEQYF
NA	TRBJ2-6	TRBV6-2/TRBV6-3	NA	TGTGCCAGCAGTTACCCTAGGGTCCAGGAAATTTTCTCTGGGGCCAACGTCCTGACTTTC	CASSYPRVQEIFSGANVLTF
NA	TRBJ2-7	TRBV6-2/TRBV6-3	NA	TGTGCCAGCAGTTCCGATAGTTCTTTTTGGAATAGGCGTTCGTACGAGCAGTACTTC	CASSSDSSFWNRRSYEQYF
few	TRBJ2-1	TRBV7-9	NA	TGTGCCAGCAGCCCAAATCTAGCATCCTACAATGAGCAGTTCTTC	CASSPNLASYNEQFF
few	TRBJ2-7	TRBV6-1	TRBD1	TGTGCCAGCAGTCAACCAGGGGGCCCCGGCGAGCAGTACTTC	CASSQPGGPGEQYF
many	TRBJ1-4	TRBV11-2	NA	TGTGCCAGCAGCTTAGACCTTGGGGCTTTAACTAATGAAAAACTGTTTTTT	CASSLDLGALTNEKLFF
NA	TRBJ2-1	TRBV5-6	TRBD2	TGTGCCAGCAGCTTGACGTGGGCGGGGGTTGACAATGAGCAGTTCTTC	CASSLTWAGVDNEQFF
few	TRBJ2-5	TRBV7-7	NA	TGTGCTAGCAGCTTAGGGCGGGACTTCAAAGAGACCCAGTACTTC	CASSLGRDFKETQYF
many	TRBJ2-7	TRBV5-1	NA	TGCGCCAGCAGCTTGGCCGGGATTAACTCCTACGAGCAGTACTTC	CASSLAGINSYEQYF
NA	TRBJ2-2	TRBV7-3	NA	TGTGCCAGCAGCTTAGACGGGGACCACCGGGAGCTGTTTTTT	CASSLDGDHRELFF
many	TRBJ1-2	TRBV20-1	NA	TGCAGTGCTCCAGGGACCTATGGCTACACCTTC	CSAPGTYGYTF
many	TRBJ1-2	TRBV25-1	NA	TGTGCCAGCAGTGAAGAGGGACACTATGGCTACACCTTC	CASSEEGHYGYTF
few	TRBJ2-1	TRBV3-1	TRBD2	TGTGCCAGCAGCCAAGTTTTTCCCCCTAGCGGGGGGATCTCCTACAATGAGCAGTTCTTC	CASSQVFPPSGGISYNEQFF
many	TRBJ2-7	TRBV9	NA	TGTGCCAGCAGCGTAGATGCCGGAGGGTCCTACGAGCAGTACTTC	CASSVDAGGSYEQYF
NA	TRBJ1-5	TRBV12-3/TRBV12-4	NA	TGTGCCAGCAGTCAAACTGATAGCAATCAGCCCCAGCATTTT	CASSQTDSNQPQHF
NA	TRBJ2-3	TRBV7-9	NA	TGTGCCAGCAGCCCCCGACAGCGGGCCGCAGATACGCAGTATTTT	CASSPRQRAADTQYF
few	TRBJ2-3	TRBV6-2/TRBV6-3	TRBD2	TGTGCCAGCAGTGCCCTCGGCGGGAGGGCGATAGATACGCAGTATTTT	CASSALGGRAIDTQYF
few	TRBJ1-2	TRBV6-6	TRBD1	TGTGCCAGCAGTCGGGGGACAGGGCCCACCTTC	CASSRGTGPTF
NA	TRBJ1-5	TRBV18	TRBD1	TGTGCCAGCTCACCATCCCGGGACAGGGTCAATCAGCCCCAGCATTTT	CASSPSRDRVNQPQHF
NA	TRBJ2-1	TRBV7-2	TRBD2	TGTGCCAGCAGCTTCGGGCTAGCGGGAGATAATGAGCAGTTCTTC	CASSFGLAGDNEQFF
NA	TRBJ2-7	TRBV4-3	TRBD2	TGCGCCAGCAGCCCCTCGCTAGCGGGAGCCTCCTACGAGCAGTACTTC	CASSPSLAGASYEQYF
many	TRBJ2-1	TRBV25-1	NA	TGTGCCAGCAGTGTTGAAGTACCCATAGGGTACAATGAGCAGTTCTTC	CASSVEVPIGYNEQFF
NA	TRBJ2-1	TRBV2	TRBD1	TGTGCCAGCAGTGAAGCCTCGACAGGGGTGGTAGACAATGAGCAGTTCTTC	CASSEASTGVVDNEQFF
NA	TRBJ2-3	TRBV27	TRBD1	TGTGCCAGCAGTGTTTACAGGGGTCTTACGGGCACAGATACGCAGTATTTT	CASSVYRGLTGTDTQYF
few	TRBJ2-7	TRBV7-6	NA	TGTGCCAGCAGCTCACCGACCGAGAGCTCCTACGAGCAGTACTTC	CASSSPTESSYEQYF
few	TRBJ2-1	TRBV27	NA	TGTGCCGTCAAATCCTACCCAAACAATGAGCAGTTCTTC	CAVKSYPNNEQFF
NA	TRBJ2-3	TRBV6-4	NA	TGTGCCACCCTGGACTCCTCAGATACGCAGTATTTT	CATLDSSDTQYF
many	TRBJ2-3	TRBV7-3	NA	TGTGCCAGCAGCTTAACGGGTAGTCCTTCTAGCACAGATACGCAGTATTTT	CASSLTGSPSSTDTQYF
many	TRBJ1-3	TRBV12-3/TRBV12-4	NA	TGTGCCAGCAGGGAGGCAGTCCCAGGAAACACCATATATTTT	CASREAVPGNTIYF
NA	TRBJ2-3	TRBV7-6	TRBD1	TGTGCCAGCAGCCCAATGACAGGGTACAGAGATACGCAGTATTTT	CASSPMTGYRDTQYF
NA	TRBJ2-7	TRBV7-9	NA	TGTGCCAGCAGCCCAGATTCGGGTCTCCTTTTCTACGAGCAGTACTTC	CASSPDSGLLFYEQYF
many	TRBJ2-1	TRBV4-3	NA	TGCGCCAGCAGCCCCGTGGGCTCCTACAATGAGCAGTTCTTC	CASSPVGSYNEQFF